The clone carrying this T cell receptor beta chain was detected a few times. The antigen is undetermined. The record originates from a study of post-analysis software for immune sequencing data. Study information: As for disease course, relapsing-remitting, secondary progressive and progressive-relapsing multiple sclerosis were all included. Study-wide results and caveats: Comparison with controls showed significantly lower normalized Chao1 diversity in multiple sclerosis patients. Patients showed TRBV5-6, TRBV5-1 and TRBV20-1 among roughly 5 TRBV segments more frequent than in controls.

CDR1 and CDR2 from the germline V gene are LGHNA and YSLEER. Trimming pared 0 bases from V and 1 base from J, leaving 7 bases between. The CDR3 length is 16 residues. Prepared TCR beta cDNA libraries contained unique molecular identifiers. Researchers reported 520,000 or so cDNA molecules coming from around 1 to 10 million T cells. Via MiXCR, TCRdb re-called the PCR reads, giving one row per CDR3 protein. This table has approximately 630,000 distinct CDR3 sequences, approximately 60% appearing once. Sequencing was carried out using blood. This TCR was recovered from a girl aged 2 to 9 with multiple sclerosis. The V call is TRBV4-3, the J call TRBJ2-6; D is unclear. The CDR3 DNA reads as TGCGCCAGCAGCCAAGATCGAAGATCTGGGGCCAACGTCCTGACTTTC. It yields the protein CASSQDRRSGANVLTF.